The present T cell receptor (beta chain) was sequenced within a study of blood T cells in healthy people across ages. In germline, CDR1 is KGHDR, CDR2 SFDVKD. The length of the CDR3 is 16 residues. V lost 2 bases and J lost 2, with 11 bases in between. The table lists this clonotype with a few counts. A second PCR of 7 to 11 cycles used a sample-barcoded 5' primer and a J-beta primer mix. TCRdb used MiXCR to reprocess the 5' RACE reads, holding one entry per CDR3 protein. In the table there are 800,000 or so distinct CDR3 sequences, roughly 25% of which are singletons. This same sample was also part of a study on T cells of mothers and their children.

The chain combines TRBV24-1 with TRBJ2-2; D may be TRBD1 (5 bases). The sequenced sample consisted of blood. This TCR was sampled from a boy aged 5-17 years in good health. The CDR3 reads CATSDYWQGNTGELFF. DNA of the CDR3: TGTGCCACCAGTGATTATTGGCAGGGCAACACCGGGGAGCTGTTTTTT.